The 23 T cell receptor beta chains in this list originate from one sample, sequenced in a study of cytomegalovirus exposure and HLA in healthy donors. PCR amplification relied on 60 Vbeta primers (plus 13 Jbeta primers). The repertoire was sequenced with immunoSEQ multiplex PCR; TCRdb's copy has only in-frame clones and lacks some. The sample includes approximately 120,000 clones, roughly 80% seen only once; the top ten take approximately 2.6%. Source material: PBMCs. All receptors come from a female donor in good health and CMV-seronegative.

The V call is TRBV6-1, the J call TRBJ2-7; D unclear. Per the germline V gene, CDR1 is MNHNS and CDR2 is SASEGT. The CDR3 consists of 13 residues. The V end was cut by 3 bases, the J end by 2 bases, with 8 bases between. Here the CDR3 DNA reads TGTGCCAGCAGTGACGGCAGGACCTACGAGCAGTACTTC. Its protein product is CASSDGRTYEQYF.

The table lists this clone with a count of one. CDR3: CASGHRGTAGNTIYF. The CDR3 bases are TGTGCCAGCGGACACCGCGGGACAGCTGGAAACACCATATATTTT. This chain links TRBV6-1 with TRBJ1-3; 7 positions agree with TRBD1. Trimming cost V 8 bases and J 2 bases; bases outside gene matches: 9. This CDR3 has 15 residues. Germline CDR1 MNHNS, CDR2 SASEGT.

The J gene is TRBJ2-2, the V gene TRBV7-6; D perhaps matches TRBD1 (6 bases). Trimming removed 6 bases at V and 3 bases at J, with 14 bases between. The CDR3 loop spans 15 amino acids. Per the germline V gene, CDR1 is SGHVS and CDR2 is FNYEAQ. The DNA of the CDR3 is TGTGCCAGCAGTCTGACAGGTGGCGACACCGGGGAGCTGTTTTTT. It specifies CASSLTGGDTGELFF.

The gene calls are TRBV7-2 and TRBJ2-7; the match to TRBD1 covers 8 bases. The V segment lost 6 bases and the J segment 2 bases; nucleotides outside the gene matches: 12. This CDR3 has 16 residues. Germline-derived CDR1 and CDR2 are SGHTA and FQGNSA. The CDR3 bases are TGTGCCAGCAGTTTCAAAACAGGGGGTCTGGCCTACGAGCAGTACTTC. Protein sequence: CASSFKTGGLAYEQYF.

The rearrangement uses TRBV6-1 and TRBJ1-5; D gene unclear. The germline V gene encodes CDR1 MNHNS and CDR2 SASEGT. The CDR3 spans 15 residues. The germline V and J ends were trimmed by 4 bases and 6 bases, with 16 bases remaining between them. The CDR3 region has the DNA TGTGCCAGCAGTGTTACCCCGTCTTTAGCTCAGCCCCAGCATTTT. This sequence encodes CASSVTPSLAQPQHF.

The rearrangement uses TRBV6-6 and TRBJ2-3, with 8 bases that match TRBD1. V shed 2 bases and J 2 bases; nucleotides not matched to a gene: 6. Germline-derived CDR1 and CDR2 are MNHNY and SVGAGI (reference sequence). The CDR3 totals 16 residues. The CDR3 sequence is CASSYNPTGDTDTQYF. The CDR3 DNA follows: TGTGCCAGCAGTTACAACCCGACAGGGGACACAGATACGCAGTATTTT.

The rearrangement joins TRBV14 to TRBJ1-5, with 7 nucleotides matching TRBD1. Germline CDR1 and CDR2: SGHDN and FVKESK. The CDR3 is 18 amino acids. The J segment lost 5 bases and the V segment lost 1 base, leaving 14 bases of the junction unmatched. CDR3 nucleotides: TGTGCCAGCAGCCAAGGGGGGTTGGGGACAGAAACCGATCAGCCCCAGCATTTT. This codes for CASSQGGLGTETDQPQHF.

This chain links TRBV9 with TRBJ2-5; TRBD2 matches 7 bases. This CDR3 contains 13 residues. V shed 2 bases, J shed 5 bases, and the junction held 3 bases outside the gene matches. Germline CDR1 reads SGDLS; CDR2 reads YYNGEE. The CDR3 bases are TGTGCCAGCAGCGTCGGGCGGGAGGAGACCCAGTACTTC. Translated: CASSVGREETQYF.

As regards this clone: The same CDR3 is also encoded by other DNA sequences in this sample. CDR3 loop: CASSILGGLATSYEQYF. DNA for the CDR3: TGTGCCAGTAGTATTTTAGGCGGTTTGGCCACCTCCTACGAGCAGTACTTC. The V gene is TRBV19, the J gene TRBJ2-7; D remains ambiguous. Germline V gene sequence: CDR1 LNHDA, CDR2 SQIVND (reference sequence). V was cut by 3 bases and J by 0 bases, with 18 bases left in between. The CDR3 length is 17 residues.

The chain joins TRBV7-2 to TRBJ2-5; 10 nucleotides line up with TRBD2. V lost 5 bases and J lost 4; bases outside the gene matches: 4. The CDR3 is 14 amino acids. Per germline, CDR1 SGHTA and CDR2 FQGNSA. CDR3 amino acids: CASSPSGGPETQYF. The CDR3, as DNA: TGTGCCAGCAGCCCTAGCGGGGGCCCAGAGACCCAGTACTTC. Variable domain in full (rest from reference TRBV7-2 and TRBJ2-5): GAGVSQSPSNKVTEKGKDVELRCDPISGHTALYWYRQSLGQGLEFLIYFQGNSAPDKSGLPSDRFSAERTGGSVSTLTIQRTQQEDSAVYLCASSPSGGPETQYFGPGTRLLVL.

The chain recombines TRBV10-3 with TRBJ1-1; 10 bases are a match to TRBD1. CDR1 and CDR2 (germline): ENHRY, SYGVKD. The CDR3 spans 14 residues. The V gene end was trimmed by 11 bases and the J gene end by 0 bases; junction bases not matched to a gene: 6. The CDR3 sequence is CAAEGQGMNTEAFF. The CDR3 DNA sequence: TGTGCCGCCGAGGGACAGGGGATGAACACTGAAGCTTTCTTT.

The chain couples TRBV7-9 to TRBJ2-1; 9 nucleotides align to TRBD2. Germline V gene lookup returns CDR1 SEHNR and CDR2 FQNEAQ (reference sequence). The CDR3 extends over 15 amino acids. Trimming cost V 3 bases and J 7 bases; bases outside gene matches: 7. The CDR3 DNA reads as TGTGCCAGCAGCTTCGGCGGGGGGGGTCCAAATGAGCAGTTCTTC. It yields the protein CASSFGGGGPNEQFF.

The chain carries TRBV2 and TRBJ2-2; TRBD2 matches 9 bases. With 5 bases clipped from V and 7 bases from J, the junction kept 11 bases outside the gene matches. Per the germline V gene, CDR1 is SNHLY and CDR2 is FYNNEI. The CDR3 extends over 16 amino acids. CDR3 in amino acids: CASSSPLAGYDGELFF. The DNA for the CDR3 is TGTGCCAGCAGTAGCCCTCTAGCGGGGTACGACGGGGAGCTGTTTTTT. The entire variable domain, with the rest obtained from reference TRBV2 and TRBJ2-2, is as follows: EPEVTQTPSHQVTQMGQEVILRCVPISNHLYFYWYRQILGQKVEFLVSFYNNEISEKSEIFDDQFSVERPDGSNFTLKIRSTKLEDSAMYFCASSSPLAGYDGELFFGEGSRLTVL.

Of note for this clone: At one boundary the junction diverges from the germline segment, which might be a read error. V usage is TRBV6-5 and J usage is TRBJ2-1; D is uncertain. The CDR3 sequence is 13 residues long. The germline V gene has CDR1 MNHEY and CDR2 SVGAGI. DNA of the CDR3: TGTGCCAGCAGTCCTGTCCTATACAATGAGCGGTTCTTC. As protein: CASSPVLYNERFF.

The genes are TRBV6-1 and TRBJ1-4; D perhaps matches TRBD1 (6 bases). Per the germline V gene, CDR1 is MNHNS and CDR2 is SASEGT. The CDR3 runs to 14 residues. The V and J ends lost 3 bases and 5 bases respectively, with 10 bases between them. CDR3 amino acids: CASSEYRDNEKLFF. Written as DNA, the CDR3 is TGTGCCAGCAGTGAGTACAGGGACAATGAAAAACTGTTTTTT.

The rearrangement joins TRBV19 to TRBJ1-4; the D is unclear. Germline V CDR1 and CDR2: LNHDA, SQIVND (reference sequence). V gave up 6 bases and J gave up 1 base, with 6 bases separating them. The CDR3 sequence is 13 residues long. CDR3 amino acids: CASRSVTNEKLFF. DNA of the CDR3: TGTGCCAGTAGATCTGTAACTAATGAAAAACTGTTTTTT.

The CDR3 loop is CASSEDYPGLAGGINEQFF. The CDR3 DNA follows: TGTGCCAGCAGTGAAGACTACCCGGGACTAGCGGGGGGGATCAATGAGCAGTTCTTC. This chain connects TRBV6-1 to TRBJ2-1; 16 positions agree with TRBD2. The CDR3 consists of 19 residues. Unmatched junction bases numbered 9, after V lost 1 base and J lost 6 bases. Per the germline V gene, CDR1 is MNHNS and CDR2 is SASEGT.

This clone appeared a few times. The V and J genes are TRBV6-6 and TRBJ1-1, with TRBD1 identical over 9 bases. Unmatched junction bases numbered 5, after V lost 6 bases and J lost 3 bases. The germline V gene has CDR1 MNHNY and CDR2 SVGAGI (reference sequence). The CDR3 is 14 amino acids. Here the CDR3 reads CASRARDRDTEAFF. CDR3 coding DNA: TGTGCCAGCAGAGCCCGGGACAGGGACACTGAAGCTTTCTTT.

The chain combines TRBV7-2 with TRBJ2-5; weak D call: TRBD2 (6 bases). V was clipped by 3 bases and J by 5 bases, with 10 bases between them. This CDR3 has 13 residues. Germline CDR1 SGHTA, CDR2 FQGNSA. CDR3 sequence: CASSFGGKETQYF. In DNA form, the CDR3 reads TGTGCCAGCAGCTTTGGGGGGAAGGAGACCCAGTACTTC.

V is TRBV11-2 and J is TRBJ2-1; TRBD2 matches 7 bases. V was clipped by 5 bases and J by 2 bases; unmatched bases: 6. Germline assignment: CDR1 SGHAT and CDR2 FQNNGV. The CDR3 length is 15 residues. For the CDR3, the DNA is TGTGCCAGCAGCCTCCGGGACTACACCTACAATGAGCAGTTCTTC. It translates to CASSLRDYTYNEQFF.

This clone was observed a few times. J is TRBJ2-6 and V is TRBV7-3; 8 nucleotides align to TRBD1. J gave up 0 bases and V 2 bases, and 9 bases lay outside the gene matches. CDR3 length: 19 residues. Germline V gene data show CDR1 as SGHTA and CDR2 as FQGTGA. The CDR3 protein is CASSLLPGQGGSGANVLTF. In DNA, the CDR3 is TGTGCCAGCAGCTTATTGCCCGGACAGGGAGGCTCTGGGGCCAACGTCCTGACTTTC.

This chain joins TRBV2 and TRBJ2-7; a possible D gene is TRBD1 (6 bases). CDR1 and CDR2 from the germline V gene are SNHLY and FYNNEI. Trimming removed 1 base at V and 8 bases at J, with 18 bases between. This CDR3 spans 15 amino acids. CDR3 loop: CASSEDERNRDQQYF. CDR3 coding DNA: TGTGCCAGCAGTGAAGACGAACGGAACAGGGACCAGCAGTACTTC.

This chain joins TRBV2 and TRBJ2-3; D gene ambiguous. The V end was cut by 5 bases, the J end by 0 bases, with 9 bases between. Germline assignment: CDR1 SNHLY and CDR2 FYNNEI. CDR3 length: 14 amino acids. CDR3 DNA: TGTGCCAGCAGTCCTCCTCTTAGCACAGATACGCAGTATTTT. Amino acid sequence: CASSPPLSTDTQYF.